These T cell receptor beta chains were read from a single sample in a study of regulatory T cells in long-lasting Graves disease. TCRdb processed the multiplex PCR reads anew with MiXCR; each CDR3 protein has one entry. Here the sample spans 250,000 to 300,000 distinct CDR3 sequences, roughly a fifth being singletons. This material consisted of peripheral blood mononuclear cells (PBMCs), taken when the disease was refractory, from a patient treated with antithyroid drugs. These TCRs come from a female donor with Graves disease. Both conserved end residues are part of each CDR3. The D gene is left open where the match is weak. Rows may omit the clone size; those that give it use once, few, many or a size class.

cdr3_length j_call v_call clone_size d_call cdr3_nt cdr3_aa
17 TRBJ2-5 TRBV5-1 few . TGCGCCAGCAGACCAGTTTCTGGGGGGTGGTCCCAAGAGACCCAGTACTTC CASRPVSGGWSQETQYF
10 TRBJ1-1 TRBV20-1 few . TGCAGTGCTAGACTTACTGAAGCTTTCTTT CSARLTEAFF
14 TRBJ1-5 TRBV7-2 few . TGTGCCAGCAGCCTACGGACAGATAATCAGCCCCAGCATTTT CASSLRTDNQPQHF
15 TRBJ1-5 TRBV5-1 . TRBD1 TGCGCCAGCAGCTTGGCTCCAGGGGGCCATCAGCCCCAGCATTTT CASSLAPGGHQPQHF
14 TRBJ2-7 TRBV5-1 . . TGCGCCAGCAGCTTGATTTCCAGGGTCTACGAGCAGTACTTC CASSLISRVYEQYF
15 TRBJ2-1 TRBV30 . . TGTGCCTGGAGTGTATTGAGGGTTGGGTACAATGAGCAGTTCTTC CAWSVLRVGYNEQFF
14 TRBJ1-1 TRBV9 few . TGTGCCAGCAGCCCTCGACAAATGAGCACTGAAGCTTTCTTT CASSPRQMSTEAFF
14 TRBJ1-5 TRBV28 many . TGTGCCAGCAGTTTTGTCGATAGCAATCAGCCCCAGCATTTT CASSFVDSNQPQHF
16 TRBJ1-4 TRBV7-2 few . TGTGCCAGCAGCTTAGCGCGAAGGGGGAGGGATGAAAAACTGTTTTTT CASSLARRGRDEKLFF
12 TRBJ2-3 TRBV28 . . TGTGCCAGCACTGGGGCACACGATACGCAGTATTTT CASTGAHDTQYF
12 TRBJ1-2 TRBV28 many . TGTGCCCTATCGGGCAGCCCCGGGGGCTACACCTTC CALSGSPGGYTF
13 TRBJ2-2 TRBV30 many . TGTGCCTGGAGTAAAGGGAACACCGGGGAGCTGTTTTTT CAWSKGNTGELFF
15 TRBJ1-2 TRBV5-1 few TRBD1 TGCGCCAGCAGCCCAGGGGACAGGGAGTCCTATGGCTACACCTTC CASSPGDRESYGYTF
12 TRBJ2-7 TRBV20-1 few TRBD2 TGCAGTCGCCGGGCTAGCGGGAACGAGCAGTACTTC CSRRASGNEQYF
16 TRBJ1-1 TRBV6-1 few . TGTGCCAGCAGTGAAGCGTCAGCGGGGAAAAAGTCTGAAGCTTTCTTT CASSEASAGKKSEAFF